Following are 28 T cell receptor beta chains from one sample sequenced in a study of blood T cell repertoires in COVID-19. The table came from immunoSEQ multiplex PCR; TCRdb's copy has only in-frame clones and leaves some out. In the table there are almost 100,000 clones, approximately 86% of which are singletons. Sequencing was carried out using peripheral blood. Receptors were obtained from a man in his fifties or sixties with acute or convalescent COVID-19.

V usage is TRBV7-6 and J usage is TRBJ2-7; perhaps TRBD2 as D (6 bases). This CDR3 is built from 16 residues. With 3 bases removed from V and 4 bases from J, the gap between germline ends came to 19 bases. Germline CDR1 and CDR2: SGHVS and FNYEAQ. CDR3 bases: TGTGCCAGCAGCTTGGCTCAGGGACTGGGAATGTACGAGCAGTACTTC. Amino acids: CASSLAQGLGMYEQYF.

The chain couples TRBV5-5 to TRBJ1-3; D may be TRBD1 (6 bases). The CDR3 sequence is 15 residues long. CDR1 is SGHKS, CDR2 YYEKEE, per germline (reference sequence). The V and J ends lost 1 base and 3 bases respectively, with 11 bases between them. The CDR3 sequence is CASSLHRDIGNTIYF. In DNA, the CDR3 is TGTGCCAGCAGCTTGCATAGGGACATTGGAAACACCATATATTTT.

The rearrangement uses TRBV5-4 and TRBJ2-7; D is unclear. The CDR3 has 14 amino acids. CDR1 and CDR2 (germline): SGHNT, YYREEE (reference sequence). V was clipped by 1 base and J by 2 bases, with 10 bases between them. DNA for the CDR3: TGTGCCAGCAGCTTGTGCAGGTGGACCTACGAGCAGTACTTC. This translates into CASSLCRWTYEQYF.

This chain uses TRBV3-1 (or the pseudogene TRBV3-2) with TRBJ1-1; D unresolved. Germline assignment: CDR1 LGHDT and CDR2 YNNKEL (reference sequence). This CDR3 comprises 15 residues. The V end was cut by 1 base, the J end by 0 bases, with 9 bases between. In DNA form, the CDR3 reads TGTGCCAGCAGCCAAGGAACGGTGCTGAACACTGAAGCTTTCTTT. This codes for CASSQGTVLNTEAFF.

This sequence joins TRBV4-1 and TRBJ1-1, with no clear D. Deletions cut 0 bases from V and 1 base from J, with 6 bases between. CDR3 length: 14 amino acids. Germline loops: CDR1 MGHRA, CDR2 YSYEKL. CDR3 coding DNA: TGCGCCAGCAGCCAAGAAGCCGGGAACACTGAAGCTTTCTTT. It encodes CASSQEAGNTEAFF.

The chain recombines TRBV6-5 with TRBJ1-1, with D perhaps TRBD1 (5 bases). V gave up 2 bases and J gave up 1 base, with 5 bases separating them. Germline V gene sequence: CDR1 MNHEY, CDR2 SVGAGI. The CDR3 spans 13 residues. The CDR3 DNA sequence: TGTGCCAGCAGTTACACAGGGAACACTGAAGCTTTCTTT. Its protein product is CASSYTGNTEAFF.

The chain employs TRBV27 and TRBJ2-7; 7 bases fit TRBD1. With 4 bases clipped from V and 2 bases from J, the junction kept 8 bases outside the gene matches. This CDR3 contains 15 residues. Per germline, CDR1 MNHEY and CDR2 SMNVEV (reference sequence). The CDR3 sequence is CASSYLDRKAYEQYF. The CDR3 DNA is TGTGCCAGCAGTTATTTGGACAGGAAGGCCTACGAGCAGTACTTC.

This chain uses TRBV6-5 with TRBJ2-1; 7 bases align to TRBD2. Trimming cost V 5 bases and J 11 bases; bases outside gene matches: 15. CDR1 and CDR2 (germline): MNHEY, SVGAGI. The CDR3 has 15 residues. In nucleotides, the CDR3 is TGTGCCAGCAGTCTGGGGGGTGGGACTACCTTGCAGCAGTTCTTC. It specifies CASSLGGGTTLQQFF.

The rearrangement uses TRBV6-2 or TRBV6-3 and TRBJ1-5, with unresolved D. The CDR3 consists of 14 residues. The germline V gene encodes CDR1 MNHEY and CDR2 SVGEGT. The V and J ends lost 0 bases and 9 bases respectively, with 12 bases between them. Here the CDR3 reads CASSYSISPGPQHF. CDR3 sequence (DNA): TGTGCCAGCAGTTACTCGATTAGCCCGGGGCCCCAGCATTTT.

This sequence joins TRBV9 and TRBJ1-1; the match to TRBD1 covers 7 bases. Germline V gives CDR1 SGDLS, CDR2 YYNGEE. The V gene end was trimmed by 4 bases and the J gene end by 7 bases; junction bases not matched to a gene: 16. The CDR3 is made up of 16 amino acids. The chain's CDR3 is CASSFRTGTVIDEAFF. The CDR3 nucleotides are TGTGCCAGCAGCTTTCGGACAGGCACTGTTATCGATGAAGCTTTCTTT.

The gene calls are TRBV27 and TRBJ1-2, with TRBD1 matching over 9 bases. The CDR3 is 17 amino acids. CDR1 is MNHEY and CDR2 is SMNVEV in the germline V gene (reference sequence). The V and J ends lost 6 bases and 4 bases, in that order; junction bases with no gene match: 15. CDR3 amino acids: CASRFRDRESLGYGYTF. The CDR3 DNA reads TGTGCCAGCAGATTCCGGGACAGGGAGAGTCTAGGCTATGGCTACACCTTC.

The CDR3 nucleotides are TGTGCCAGCAGCCAAGACCGGTCTAACTATGGCTACACCTTC. Translation: CASSQDRSNYGYTF. The chain recombines TRBV3-1 (or the pseudogene TRBV3-2) with TRBJ1-2, with D uncertain. Germline V gene data show CDR1 as LGHDT and CDR2 as YNNKEL (reference sequence). The V gene lost 0 bases and the J gene lost 0 bases, with 5 bases spanning the gap. The CDR3 length is 14 residues.

This sequence joins TRBV10-2 and TRBJ1-1, with D unclear. CDR1 WSHSY and CDR2 SAAADI come from the germline V gene. The CDR3 is 14 amino acids. The V gene lost 8 bases and the J gene lost 1 base, with 14 bases spanning the gap. The CDR3 DNA follows: TGCGCCAGCCGGTGGGAGTTGGGGAACACTGAAGCTTTCTTT. It specifies CASRWELGNTEAFF.

The V call is TRBV9, the J call TRBJ2-3; TRBD2 agrees at 8 bases. CDR3 length equals 13 residues. Trimming removed 2 bases from V and 6 bases from J; junction bases left unmatched: 2. CDR1 is SGDLS and CDR2 is YYNGEE in the germline V gene. The CDR3 DNA reads TGTGCCAGCAGCGTCCGGGAGGGGGATACGCAGTATTTT. Its protein product is CASSVREGDTQYF.

The rearrangement uses TRBV5-1 and TRBJ2-1, with 8 bases fitting TRBD2. CDR3 length equals 15 residues. Germline values: CDR1 SGHRS, CDR2 YFSETQ. V lost 2 bases, J lost 2 bases, and 3 bases stayed unmatched. In DNA, the CDR3 is TGCGCCAGCAGCTTAGCGGGAGCTACCTACAATGAGCAGTTCTTC. Translated: CASSLAGATYNEQFF.

This chain joins TRBV5-1 and TRBJ2-1, with 9 bases identical to TRBD2. The CDR3 contains 15 residues. The ends lost 3 bases at V and 5 bases at J; junction bases unmatched: 6. The germline gives CDR1 SGHRS, CDR2 YFSETQ. The CDR3 DNA reads TGCGCCAGCAGCTCGATAGCGGGAGCTAACAATGAGCAGTTCTTC. Translated: CASSSIAGANNEQFF.

This clone was seen a few times. V gene TRBV5-1 combines with J gene TRBJ1-1; D remains ambiguous. The V end was cut by 2 bases, the J end by 1 base, with 12 bases between. CDR1 is SGHRS, CDR2 YFSETQ, per germline. The CDR3 is 15 residues long. CDR3 sequence: CASSFSGSGNTEAFF. The CDR3, as DNA: TGCGCCAGCAGCTTTTCGGGGTCAGGGAACACTGAAGCTTTCTTT.

This chain links TRBV7-6 with TRBJ1-6; 10 bases agree with TRBD1. The CDR3 covers 17 residues. V shed 1 base, J shed 15 bases, and the junction held 15 bases outside the gene matches. CDR1 SGHVS and CDR2 FNYEAQ come from the germline V gene. CDR3 coding DNA: TGTGCCAGCAGCTTAGGCGAAATGGGGACAGGGGCCGTACTCCTCCACTTT. Protein sequence: CASSLGEMGTGAVLLHF.

Concerning this clone: The sample carries other DNA sequences with the same CDR3. This chain connects TRBV19 to TRBJ2-7, with TRBD2 matching 7 bases. In germline, CDR1 is LNHDA, CDR2 SQIVND (reference sequence). V lost 6 bases, J lost 0 bases, and 2 bases stayed unmatched. The CDR3 loop spans 13 amino acids. The CDR3 nucleotides are TGTGCCAGTAGCCCTAGCGGCTCCTACGAGCAGTACTTC. Translation gives CASSPSGSYEQYF.

This clone is a singleton in its sample. The rearrangement uses TRBV7-9 and TRBJ2-7; 7 bases are shared with TRBD1. V was clipped by 1 base and J by 0 bases; unmatched bases: 9. This CDR3 contains 17 residues. Per the germline V gene, CDR1 is SEHNR and CDR2 is FQNEAQ (reference sequence). CDR3 DNA: TGTGCCAGCAGCTTAGATTCAGGGGGACGGTTCTCCTACGAGCAGTACTTC. Encoded protein: CASSLDSGGRFSYEQYF.

The CDR3 loop is CSTEQAGELFF. In DNA form, the CDR3 reads TGCAGTACGGAGCAAGCCGGGGAGCTGTTTTTT. The chain links TRBV20-1 to TRBJ2-2; no firm D call. The V end lost 8 bases, the J end lost 6 bases, and 10 bases lay between the germline ends. This CDR3 is built from 11 residues. CDR1 DFQATT and CDR2 SNEGSKA come from the germline V gene (reference sequence).

The chain uses TRBV12-3 or TRBV12-4 and TRBJ1-2; the D is unclear. The V and J ends lost 3 bases and 3 bases respectively, with 8 bases between them. The CDR3 length is 13 residues. Here the CDR3 reads CASSFEQYYGYTF. Written as DNA, the CDR3 is TGTGCCAGCAGTTTCGAACAGTACTATGGCTACACCTTC.

V and J are TRBV3-1 (or the pseudogene TRBV3-2) and TRBJ1-2; no clear D. Germline CDR1 reads LGHDT; CDR2 reads YNNKEL (reference sequence). V shed 6 bases and J shed 4 bases, with 12 bases lying between them. The CDR3 contains 13 residues. The CDR3 is CASRYGGGYGYTF. The CDR3, as DNA: TGTGCCAGCAGGTACGGTGGTGGCTATGGCTACACCTTC.

The J gene is TRBJ1-2, the V gene TRBV7-9; D is uncertain. CDR1 is SEHNR, CDR2 FQNEAQ, per germline (reference sequence). The CDR3 extends over 14 amino acids. V shed 2 bases and J shed 0 bases, with 7 bases lying between them. The CDR3 loop reads CASSLRGANYGYTF. The CDR3 nucleotides are TGTGCCAGCAGCTTACGCGGAGCTAACTATGGCTACACCTTC.

The V and J genes are TRBV5-1 and TRBJ1-2; TRBD1 matches 8 bases. The ends lost 4 bases at V and 6 bases at J; junction bases unmatched: 8. The germline CDR1 and CDR2 sequences are SGHRS and YFSETQ. This CDR3 region has 14 residues. Written as DNA, the CDR3 is TGCGCCAGCAGCCTGCTGGACAGGGTGAATGGCTACACCTTC. The encoded protein is CASSLLDRVNGYTF.

The genes are TRBV5-6 and TRBJ1-2; 8 positions agree with TRBD1. The CDR3 runs to 14 residues. V lost 0 bases, J lost 4 bases, and 2 bases stayed unmatched. Germline lookup yields CDR1 SGHDT and CDR2 YYEEEE. The CDR3 spells CASSLGTGSYGYTF. The CDR3 DNA reads TGTGCCAGCAGCTTGGGGACAGGGAGCTATGGCTACACCTTC.

The rearrangement joins TRBV20-1 to TRBJ1-1; 7 positions agree with TRBD1. J gave up 1 base and V 3 bases, and 23 bases lay outside the gene matches. Germline CDR1 and CDR2: DFQATT and SNEGSKA (reference sequence). The CDR3 is 20 residues long. The CDR3 DNA sequence: TGCAGTGCTAGTATCCGGCCGGGGGCAGGGGGATCTTGGGCGAACACTGAAGCTTTCTTT. This codes for CSASIRPGAGGSWANTEAFF.

V is TRBV18 and J is TRBJ1-1, with TRBD1 matching 10 bases. CDR3 size: 16 residues. The V gene end was trimmed by 6 bases and the J gene end by 2 bases; junction bases not matched to a gene: 9. The germline V gene has CDR1 KGHSH and CDR2 LQKENI. CDR3 sequence: CASSLGQGRINTEAFF. CDR3 coding DNA: TGTGCCAGCTCGTTGGGACAGGGGAGGATAAACACTGAAGCTTTCTTT. The full variable domain, completed using reference TRBV18 and TRBJ1-1, is NAGVMQNPRHLVRRRGQEARLRCSPMKGHSHVYWYRQLPEEGLKFMVYLQKENIIDESGMPKERFSAEFPKEGPSILRIQQVVRGDSAAYFCASSLGQGRINTEAFFGQGTRLTVV.